The 30 T cell receptor beta chains presented below share a single source sample, sequenced in a study of blood T cells in healthy people across ages. A J-beta primer mix and a sample-barcoded 5' primer were used in a second PCR of roughly 6 to 12 cycles. TCRdb reprocessed the 5' RACE reads via MiXCR and lists one record per CDR3 protein. The repertoire consists of about 970,000 distinct CDR3 sequences, with roughly half occurring once and the leading ten covering over 20%. Source material: blood. Receptors were obtained from a woman between 55 and 75 years old in good health.

This clonotype has more than one count but fewer than ten. J is TRBJ2-3 and V is TRBV4-3; 10 nucleotides line up with TRBD2. Germline CDR1 reads LGHNA; CDR2 reads YSLEER. This CDR3 region has 15 residues. V shed 5 bases and J 3 bases; nucleotides not matched to a gene: 5. CDR3 sequence (DNA): TGCGCCAGCAGCGGAGAGGGACTAGCGACAGATACGCAGTATTTT. Its protein is CASSGEGLATDTQYF.

The CDR3 sequence is CASSLVASGMSNEQFF. In DNA, the CDR3 is TGCGCCAGCAGCTTGGTGGCTAGCGGGATGTCTAATGAGCAGTTCTTC. V gene TRBV5-1 combines with J gene TRBJ2-1, with TRBD2 identical over 9 bases. This CDR3 contains 16 residues. V lost 0 bases to trimming and J lost 7 bases; unmatched junction nucleotides: 8. Germline CDR1 reads SGHRS; CDR2 reads YFSETQ. Full variable domain (missing parts from reference TRBV5-1 and TRBJ2-1): KAGVTQTPRYLIKTRGQQVTLSCSPISGHRSVSWYQQTPGQGLQFLFEYFSETQRNKGNFPGRFSGRQFSNSRSEMNVSTLELGDSALYLCASSLVASGMSNEQFFGPGTRLTVL.

This clonotype appeared a few times. In DNA form, the CDR3 reads TGTGCCAGCAGCTTAGATCTGGGACTAGCGGGGGCCAAAAACATTCAGTACTTC. Translating gives CASSLDLGLAGAKNIQYF. The rearrangement links TRBV11-2 to TRBJ2-4; 13 bases are shared with TRBD2. Germline CDR1 is SGHAT and CDR2 is FQNNGV. The V segment lost 0 bases and the J segment 1 base; nucleotides outside the gene matches: 3. The CDR3 is 18 residues long.

The sample holds a few counts of this clonotype. The V call is TRBV7-3, the J call TRBJ2-5; 7 bases are shared with TRBD2. The DNA end lines up better with TRBJ2-7; the J call may be wrong. From germline, CDR1 is SGHTA and CDR2 FQGTGA. This CDR3 contains 13 residues. CDR3 region: CASSTTSISEQYF. The CDR3 DNA sequence: TGTGCCAGCAGCACGACTAGCATTAGCGAGCAGTACTTC.

The sample holds many counts of this clonotype. The V and J genes are TRBV7-2 and TRBJ2-3; D not certain. V was pared by 1 base and J by 4 bases, with 6 bases between. CDR1 is SGHTA and CDR2 is FQGNSA in the germline V gene. This CDR3 spans 13 amino acids. The CDR3 loop is CASSLVLADTQYF. The CDR3 coding sequence is TGTGCCAGCAGCTTAGTACTGGCAGATACGCAGTATTTT.

J is TRBJ1-2 and V is TRBV5-1; D unclear. Germline CDR1 reads SGHRS; CDR2 reads YFSETQ. V lost 1 base and J 8 bases, leaving 12 bases between the germline ends. The CDR3 covers 13 residues. Written as DNA, the CDR3 is TGCGCCAGCAGCTTGTGGCTGGGAAGGGGCTACACCTTC. Translation: CASSLWLGRGYTF.

This clonotype was seen a handful of times. This rearrangement joins TRBV6-6 to TRBJ2-1; D is undetermined. V shed 8 bases and J shed 1 base, with 9 bases lying between them. The CDR3 has 13 amino acids. The germline CDR1 and CDR2 sequences are MNHNY and SVGAGI (reference sequence). The CDR3 spells CASATSSYNEQFF. CDR3 DNA: TGTGCCAGCGCGACAAGTTCCTACAATGAGCAGTTCTTC.

This clonotype was seen more than once but under ten times. The rearrangement joins TRBV6-1 to TRBJ1-1; no clear D. The CDR3 extends over 15 amino acids. V shed 2 bases and J shed 0 bases, with 10 bases lying between them. The germline gives CDR1 MNHNS, CDR2 SASEGT. The CDR3 protein is CASSERTSMNTEAFF. CDR3 bases: TGTGCCAGCAGTGAACGTACAAGCATGAACACTGAAGCTTTCTTT.

The chain joins TRBV6-5 to TRBJ2-4, with 9 positions matching TRBD2. The V and J ends lost 4 bases and 3 bases, in that order; junction bases with no gene match: 13. Germline CDR1 reads MNHEY; CDR2 reads SVGAGI. CDR3 length: 18 amino acids. CDR3 protein: CASSSSPYRLAVKNIQYF. CDR3 coding DNA: TGTGCCAGCAGTTCGTCACCTTACCGACTAGCGGTCAAAAACATTCAGTACTTC.

This clonotype was counted between two and nine times. V and J are TRBV7-9 and TRBJ1-1, with TRBD1 as a possible D gene (6 bases). The CDR3 is made up of 12 amino acids. V was clipped by 2 bases and J by 8 bases, with 9 bases between them. Germline V lookup: CDR1 SEHNR, CDR2 FQNEAQ (reference sequence). CDR3 sequence (DNA): TGTGCCAGCAGCTTATCCGACAGGGAAGCTTTCTTT. Protein: CASSLSDREAFF.

J is TRBJ1-1 and V is TRBV12-3 or TRBV12-4, with no clear D. The CDR3 is 14 residues long. V lost 4 bases and J 3 bases, leaving 12 bases between the germline ends. DNA for the CDR3: TGTGCCAGCAGTTCAGGTTTCGGGTACACTGAAGCTTTCTTT. Its protein is CASSSGFGYTEAFF.

This rearrangement joins TRBV21-1 to TRBJ2-7. TRBV21-1 is flagged as a pseudogene. CDR3 length: 13 residues. In nucleotides, the CDR3 is TGTGCCAGCAGCAGTTGCTGCGCCTACGAGCAGTACTTC. Protein product: CASSSCCAYEQYF.

The chain carries TRBV20-1 and TRBJ2-7, with D tentatively TRBD1 (6 bases). The CDR3 length is 13 residues. Trimming shortened V by 6 bases and J by 4 bases, and 16 bases separated the two germline ends. Germline V gives CDR1 DFQATT, CDR2 SNEGSKA (reference sequence). The DNA of the CDR3 is TGCAGTGCCCAAAAGACAGGACGGTACGAGCAGTACTTC. Residues: CSAQKTGRYEQYF.

The chain is built from TRBV4-1 and TRBJ2-7; TRBD1 might be the D (6 bases). This CDR3 comprises 15 residues. V was shortened by 1 base and J by 3 bases, with 13 bases between the two germline ends. CDR1 and CDR2 (germline): MGHRA, YSYEKL. CDR3 sequence (DNA): TGCGCCAGCAGCCAAGTCCTACAGGGAAACTACGAGCAGTACTTC. Translation gives CASSQVLQGNYEQYF.

The V call is TRBV4-3, the J call TRBJ2-3; 9 nucleotides match TRBD2. The CDR3 length is 15 residues. Trimming at V came to 6 bases and at J to 4 bases, leaving 8 bases not matched to a gene. CDR1 is LGHNA, CDR2 YSLEER, per germline. Written as DNA, the CDR3 is TGCGCCAGCAGGCCGCTAGCGGGAAGCCCAGATACGCAGTATTTT. As protein: CASRPLAGSPDTQYF.

This clonotype was found a few times. CDR3 sequence reads: CASSHVLLHEQFF. CDR3 DNA sequence: TGCGCCAGCAGCCATGTTCTCCTACATGAGCAGTTCTTC. The chain links TRBV4-1 to TRBJ2-1; D is unclear. V was clipped by 3 bases and J by 8 bases, with 11 bases between them. Germline values: CDR1 MGHRA, CDR2 YSYEKL. The CDR3 runs to 13 residues.

The chain joins TRBV20-1 to TRBJ2-1, with 9 bases identical to TRBD2. Germline CDR1 DFQATT, CDR2 SNEGSKA (reference sequence). This CDR3 spans 15 amino acids. Trimming removed 1 base from V and 4 bases from J; junction bases left unmatched: 5. CDR3 bases: TGCAGTGCTAGAGTCCCGGGACTAGCATACAATGAGCAGTTCTTC. As protein: CSARVPGLAYNEQFF.

The rearrangement uses TRBV5-1 and TRBJ2-1, with 7 positions matching TRBD2. V lost 0 bases, J lost 2 bases, and 5 bases stayed unmatched. Germline V gene sequence: CDR1 SGHRS, CDR2 YFSETQ. The CDR3 consists of 16 residues. DNA for the CDR3: TGCGCCAGCAGCTTGGTCGGGAGGTTGGCCTACAATGAGCAGTTCTTC. It codes for CASSLVGRLAYNEQFF.

The chain has TRBV9 and TRBJ2-1, with 10 bases identical to TRBD2. The J call could be wrong; TRBJ2-7 is a better fit for the DNA end. The CDR3 runs to 18 residues. CDR1 is SGDLS and CDR2 is YYNGEE in the germline V gene. The CDR3 DNA sequence: TGTGCCAGCAGCCCTAGACCTAGCGGGAGTTTCTCCTACAATGAGCAGTACTTC. Translated: CASSPRPSGSFSYNEQYF.

V gene TRBV4-1 combines with J gene TRBJ2-1, with TRBD1 matching over 9 bases. This CDR3 has 16 residues. Losses at the gene ends were 3 bases for V and 9 bases for J; bases not matched to a gene: 12. The germline V gene encodes CDR1 MGHRA and CDR2 YSYEKL. The CDR3 DNA is TGCGCCAGCAGCCAGACGGGACAGGGACGTTTAGCTGAGCAGTTCTTC. Its protein is CASSQTGQGRLAEQFF.

The chain joins TRBV7-2 to TRBJ2-7, with D tentatively TRBD2 (5 bases). The DNA end lines up better with TRBJ2-4; the J call may be wrong. Looked up from germline, CDR1 is SGHTA and CDR2 is FQGNSA. This CDR3 has 17 residues. DNA for the CDR3: TGTGCCAGCAGCTTAGGGGCTAGAACGGGGGCCAAAAACATTCAGTACTTC. Its translation: CASSLGARTGAKNIQYF.

J is TRBJ2-1 and V is TRBV29-1; perhaps D is TRBD1 or TRBD2 (7 bases each). CDR1 SQVTM and CDR2 ANQGSEA come from the germline V gene. Between the trimmed V and J ends, which lost 3 bases and 6 bases, there was a span of 12 bases. The CDR3 has 13 amino acids. The CDR3 bases are TGCAGCGTTGACAGGGGGGGCATCAATGAGCAGTTCTTC. Its translation is CSVDRGGINEQFF.

The V and J genes are TRBV12-3 or TRBV12-4 and TRBJ2-2, with 10 bases aligning to TRBD2. The length of the CDR3 is 15 residues. Unmatched junction bases numbered 5, after V lost 6 bases and J lost 4 bases. CDR3 region: CASSRTSGGTGELFF. CDR3 nucleotides: TGTGCCAGCAGCAGGACTAGCGGAGGCACCGGGGAGCTGTTTTTT.

V and J are TRBV19 and TRBJ2-7; D not resolved. The CDR3 spans 14 residues. Trimming stripped 6 bases from V and 3 bases from J, with 15 bases between. Germline V gene data show CDR1 as LNHDA and CDR2 as SQIVND (reference sequence). The CDR3 sequence is CASSRAVLSYEQYF. CDR3 coding DNA: TGTGCCAGTAGCCGGGCCGTTCTAAGCTACGAGCAGTACTTC.

This clonotype has just one count. The chain couples TRBV20-1 to TRBJ2-7, with D tentatively TRBD2 (6 bases). Germline CDR1 is DFQATT and CDR2 is SNEGSKA (reference sequence). The V gene lost 7 bases and the J gene lost 1 base, with 11 bases spanning the gap. This CDR3 contains 12 residues. CDR3 in DNA: TGCAGTGAAAGCGGGCCGTCCTACGAGCAGTACTTC. Its protein product is CSESGPSYEQYF.

This clonotype was seen a few times. CDR3 nucleotides: TGTGCCAGCAGCTTGGGGCTAGCCTACTACGAGCAGTACTTC. Amino acid sequence: CASSLGLAYYEQYF. The V gene is TRBV7-2, the J gene TRBJ2-7; D may correspond to TRBD1 or TRBD2 (5 bases each). This CDR3 contains 14 residues. The V gene lost 3 bases and the J gene lost 3 bases, with 12 bases spanning the gap. The germline CDR1 and CDR2 sequences are SGHTA and FQGNSA.

This sequence joins TRBV6-1 and TRBJ2-1; 9 bases fit TRBD2. Germline assignment: CDR1 MNHNS and CDR2 SASEGT. The CDR3 runs 15 residues. Unmatched junction bases numbered 12, after V lost 5 bases and J lost 10 bases. DNA of the CDR3: TGTGCCAGCAGTACGACTAGCGGTAATCCTAAGGAGCAGTTCTTC. Translation: CASSTTSGNPKEQFF.

The rearrangement uses TRBV6-5 and TRBJ2-3; 9 bases align to TRBD2. Germline V gives CDR1 MNHEY, CDR2 SVGAGI. The junction had 7 bases not matched to a gene; V was cut back by 8 bases and J by 4 bases. The CDR3 is 14 residues long. The CDR3 reads CASRSGSHPDTQYF. CDR3 in DNA: TGTGCCAGCCGTAGCGGGAGTCATCCAGATACGCAGTATTTT.

The chain employs TRBV7-9 and TRBJ2-6; no clear D. Germline lookup yields CDR1 SEHNR and CDR2 FQNEAQ (reference sequence). Deletions cut 9 bases from V and 3 bases from J, with 9 bases between. The CDR3 consists of 13 residues. CDR3 coding DNA: TGTGCCAGTCTGACGCTTGGGGCCAACGTCCTGACTTTC. This translates into CASLTLGANVLTF.

In its sample, this clonotype was seen a few times. V usage is TRBV7-2 and J usage is TRBJ2-3; TRBD2 matches at 14 bases. This CDR3 region has 16 residues. Trimming cost V 1 base and J 7 bases; bases outside gene matches: 4. Germline V lookup: CDR1 SGHTA, CDR2 FQGNSA. DNA of the CDR3: TGTGCCAGCAGCTTAGGGACTAGCGGGAGGAGTAATACGCAGTATTTT. Its translation: CASSLGTSGRSNTQYF.